Listed below are T cell receptor beta chains from one sample, sequenced in a study of cytomegalovirus exposure and HLA in healthy donors. Some clones are missing from TCRdb's copy, which holds only in-frame ones; the method was immunoSEQ multiplex PCR. Of 150,000 to 180,000 clones in the sample, 86% were seen once. The sequencing input was PBMCs. The source is a human donor in good health. Both conserved end residues are part of each CDR3. Fields, in order: V gene, D gene, J gene, clone size, CDR3 protein, CDR3 DNA. The D gene is left open where the match is weak. The size of a clone is reported for some rows only, either as once, few or many, or as a class for expanded clones.

TRBV11-3	.	TRBJ2-1	.	CASSLGVATRSYNEQFF	TGTGCCAGCAGCCTGGGGGTTGCGACTAGATCCTACAATGAGCAGTTCTTC
TRBV19	.	TRBJ1-2	.	CASSIRAGDYYGYTF	TGTGCCAGTAGTATACGGGCAGGGGATTACTATGGCTACACCTTC
TRBV27	.	TRBJ1-2	.	CASRRGGSYGYTF	TGTGCCAGCAGGCGGGGAGGGAGCTATGGCTACACCTTC
TRBV15	TRBD1	TRBJ2-7	once	CATRTGGAYEQYF	TGTGCCACCAGGACAGGGGGTGCCTACGAGCAGTACTTC
TRBV4-2	TRBD1	TRBJ2-7	few	CASSHPPGQAAEQYF	TGTGCCAGCAGCCACCCCCCGGGACAGGCGGCCGAGCAGTACTTC
TRBV7-2	TRBD1	TRBJ2-7	.	CASSLRTGESYEQYF	TGTGCCAGCAGCTTACGGACAGGGGAATCCTACGAGCAGTACTTC
TRBV6-4	TRBD1	TRBJ2-7	few	CASRADRDYEQYF	TGTGCCAGCAGGGCCGACAGGGACTACGAGCAGTACTTC
TRBV4-1	.	TRBJ2-7	.	CASSHLGLEAREQYF	TGCGCCAGCAGCCATCTTGGACTTGAGGCGCGAGAGCAGTACTTC
TRBV5-1	TRBD1	TRBJ2-7	.	CASSEGQGPYEQYF	TGCGCCAGCAGCGAGGGACAGGGTCCCTACGAGCAGTACTTC
TRBV18	TRBD1	TRBJ1-2	few	CASSPPQQGYGYTF	TGTGCCAGCTCACCACCTCAACAGGGGTATGGCTACACCTTC
TRBV7-9	.	TRBJ2-7	.	CASSERGDSLYEQYF	TGTGCCAGCAGCGAACGTGGTGACAGCCTCTACGAGCAGTACTTC
TRBV5-1	.	TRBJ1-1	.	CASSLSGGTEAFF	TGCGCCAGCAGCTTGAGCGGGGGCACTGAAGCTTTCTTT
TRBV6-6	.	TRBJ1-5	.	CASSYRSQGTQPQHF	TGTGCCAGCAGTTATCGCTCCCAGGGCACACAGCCCCAGCATTTT
TRBV6-1	TRBD1	TRBJ2-7	.	CASSVEQGAYEQYF	TGTGCCAGCAGTGTGGAACAGGGGGCCTACGAGCAGTACTTC
TRBV30	TRBD2	TRBJ2-2	.	CAWSLGGLAGATGELFF	TGTGCCTGGAGTCTCGGAGGACTAGCGGGAGCCACCGGGGAGCTGTTTTTT